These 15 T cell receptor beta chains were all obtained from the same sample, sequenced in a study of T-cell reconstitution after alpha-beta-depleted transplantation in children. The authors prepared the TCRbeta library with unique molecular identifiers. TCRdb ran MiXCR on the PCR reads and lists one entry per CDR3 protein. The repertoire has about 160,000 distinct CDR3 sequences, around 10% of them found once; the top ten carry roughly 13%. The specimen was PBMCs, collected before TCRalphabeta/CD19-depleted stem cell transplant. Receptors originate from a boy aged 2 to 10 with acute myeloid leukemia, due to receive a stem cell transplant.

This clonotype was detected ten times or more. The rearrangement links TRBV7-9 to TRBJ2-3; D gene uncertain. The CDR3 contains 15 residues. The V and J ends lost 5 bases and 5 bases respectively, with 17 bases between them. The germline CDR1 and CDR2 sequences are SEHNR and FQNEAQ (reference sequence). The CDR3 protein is CASSPSVHWGDTQYF. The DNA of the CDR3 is TGTGCCAGCAGCCCCTCCGTCCATTGGGGAGATACGCAGTATTTT.

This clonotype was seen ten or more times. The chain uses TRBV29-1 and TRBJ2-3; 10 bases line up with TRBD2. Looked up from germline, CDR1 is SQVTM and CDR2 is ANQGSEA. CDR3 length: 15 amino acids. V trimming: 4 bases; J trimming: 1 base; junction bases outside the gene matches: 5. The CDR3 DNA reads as TGCAGCGTTGCATTCCTAGCGGGGGGCACAGATACGCAGTATTTT. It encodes CSVAFLAGGTDTQYF.

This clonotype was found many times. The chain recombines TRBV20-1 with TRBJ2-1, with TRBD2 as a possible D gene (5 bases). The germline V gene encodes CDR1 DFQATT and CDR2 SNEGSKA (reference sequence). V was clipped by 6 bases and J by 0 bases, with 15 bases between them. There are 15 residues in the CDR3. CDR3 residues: CSAPDSRSSYNEQFF. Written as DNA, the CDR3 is TGCAGTGCCCCGGACTCCCGGAGCTCCTACAATGAGCAGTTCTTC.

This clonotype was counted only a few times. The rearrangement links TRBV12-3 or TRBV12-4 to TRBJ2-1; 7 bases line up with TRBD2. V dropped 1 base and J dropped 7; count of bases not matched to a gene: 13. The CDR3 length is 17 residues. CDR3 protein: CASSLVFRGGSGNEQFF. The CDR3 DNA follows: TGTGCCAGCAGTTTAGTGTTTCGGGGCGGGAGTGGGAATGAGCAGTTCTTC.

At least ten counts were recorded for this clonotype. The CDR3 spells CASSLHWGREAFF. The CDR3 DNA reads as TGCGCCAGCAGCCTCCATTGGGGGAGGGAAGCTTTCTTT. The chain has TRBV5-1 and TRBJ1-1, with D possibly being TRBD1 (5 bases). CDR3 length: 13 amino acids. Per the germline V gene, CDR1 is SGHRS and CDR2 is YFSETQ. V shed 4 bases and J shed 8 bases, with 15 bases lying between them.

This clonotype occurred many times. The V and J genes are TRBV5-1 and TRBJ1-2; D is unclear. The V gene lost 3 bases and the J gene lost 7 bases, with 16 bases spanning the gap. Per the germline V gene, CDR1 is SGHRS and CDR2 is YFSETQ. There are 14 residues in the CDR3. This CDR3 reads CASSSRTVASGYTF. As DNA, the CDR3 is TGCGCCAGCAGCTCCCGGACGGTAGCTAGTGGCTACACCTTC.

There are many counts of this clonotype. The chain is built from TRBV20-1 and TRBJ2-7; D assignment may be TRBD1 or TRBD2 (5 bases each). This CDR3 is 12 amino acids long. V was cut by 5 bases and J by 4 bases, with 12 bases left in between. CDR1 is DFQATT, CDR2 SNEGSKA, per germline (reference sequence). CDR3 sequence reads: CSASGWGYEQYF. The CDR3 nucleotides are TGCAGTGCTTCCGGATGGGGGTACGAGCAGTACTTC.

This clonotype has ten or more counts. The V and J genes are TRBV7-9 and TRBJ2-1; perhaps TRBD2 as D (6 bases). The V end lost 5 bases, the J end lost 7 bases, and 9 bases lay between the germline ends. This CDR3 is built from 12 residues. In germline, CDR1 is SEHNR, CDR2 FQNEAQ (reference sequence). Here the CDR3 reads CASSHGGNEQFF. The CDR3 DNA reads TGTGCCAGCAGCCACGGAGGGAATGAGCAGTTCTTC.

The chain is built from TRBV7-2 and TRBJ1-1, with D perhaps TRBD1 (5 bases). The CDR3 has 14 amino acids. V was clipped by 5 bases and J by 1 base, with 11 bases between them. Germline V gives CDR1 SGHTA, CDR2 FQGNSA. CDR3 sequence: CASSNSGTNTEAFF. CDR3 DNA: TGTGCCAGCAGCAATAGTGGGACGAACACTGAAGCTTTCTTT. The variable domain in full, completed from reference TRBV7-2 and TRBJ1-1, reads GAGVSQSPSNKVTEKGKDVELRCDPISGHTALYWYRQSLGQGLEFLIYFQGNSAPDKSGLPSDRFSAERTGGSVSTLTIQRTQQEDSAVYLCASSNSGTNTEAFFGQGTRLTVV.

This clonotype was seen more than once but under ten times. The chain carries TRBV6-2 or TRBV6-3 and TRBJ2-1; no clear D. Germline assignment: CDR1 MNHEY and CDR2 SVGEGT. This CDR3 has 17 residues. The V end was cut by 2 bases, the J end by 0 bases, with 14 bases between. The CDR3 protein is CASSYDSTVNSYNEQFF. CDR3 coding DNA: TGTGCCAGCAGTTACGATTCCACAGTCAACTCCTACAATGAGCAGTTCTTC.

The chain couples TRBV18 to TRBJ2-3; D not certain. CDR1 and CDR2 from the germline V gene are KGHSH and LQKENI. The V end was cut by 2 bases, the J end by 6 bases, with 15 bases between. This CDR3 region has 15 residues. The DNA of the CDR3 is TGTGCCAGCTCACCAGGGTCCTCGGGTGGCGATACGCAGTATTTT. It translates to CASSPGSSGGDTQYF.

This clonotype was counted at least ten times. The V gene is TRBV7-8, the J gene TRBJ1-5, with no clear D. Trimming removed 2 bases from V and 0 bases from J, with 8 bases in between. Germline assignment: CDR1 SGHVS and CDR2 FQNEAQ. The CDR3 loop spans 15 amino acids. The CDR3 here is CASSLTTYSNQPQHF. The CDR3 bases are TGTGCCAGCAGCTTAACGACCTATAGCAATCAGCCCCAGCATTTT. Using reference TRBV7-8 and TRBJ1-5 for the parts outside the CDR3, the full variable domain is GAGVSQSPRYKVAKRGQDVALRCDPISGHVSLFWYQQALGQGPEFLTYFQNEAQLDKSGLPSDRFFAERPEGSVSTLKIQRTQQEDSAVYLCASSLTTYSNQPQHFGDGTRLSIL.

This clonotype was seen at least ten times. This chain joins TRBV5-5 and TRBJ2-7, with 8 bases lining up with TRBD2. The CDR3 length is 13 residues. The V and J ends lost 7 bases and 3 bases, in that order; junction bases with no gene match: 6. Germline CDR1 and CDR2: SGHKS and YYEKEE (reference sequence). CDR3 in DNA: TGTGCCAGCGCCGGGGGGGGAAGCTACGAGCAGTACGTC. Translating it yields CASAGGGSYEQYV.

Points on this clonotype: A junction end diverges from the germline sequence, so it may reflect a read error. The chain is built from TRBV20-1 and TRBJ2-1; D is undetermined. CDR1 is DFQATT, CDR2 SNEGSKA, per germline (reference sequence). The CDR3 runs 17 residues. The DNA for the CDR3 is TGCTGTGCTTACGACGATACGGGTTTAAGCTCCTACAATGAGCAGTTCTTC. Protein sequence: CCAYDDTGLSSYNEQFF.

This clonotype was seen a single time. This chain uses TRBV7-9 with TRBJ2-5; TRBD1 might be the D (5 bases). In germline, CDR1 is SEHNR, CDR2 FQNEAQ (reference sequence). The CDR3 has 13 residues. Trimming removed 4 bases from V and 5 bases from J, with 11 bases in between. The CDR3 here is CASSSGPGETQYF. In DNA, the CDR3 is TGTGCCAGCAGCTCGGGTCCAGGGGAGACCCAGTACTTC.